The rows below give T cell receptor beta chains drawn from one sample of a study of response to subunit inactivated influenza vaccine. TCRdb re-called the RT-PCR reads through MiXCR, storing one row per CDR3 protein. The sample has 500,000 to 750,000 distinct CDR3 sequences; 11% to 15% are singletons. Sequencing used PBMCs from blood, obtained 12 days after vaccination. All receptors come from a man aged 50 to 60 who received an inactivated influenza vaccine. Both conserved end residues are part of each CDR3. The order of the fields is J gene, clone size, V gene, D gene, CDR3 protein, CDR3 DNA. The D gene is left open where the match is weak. A row's size may be missing; if present it is once, few, many or a size class.

j_call: TRBJ1-4; clone_size: NA; v_call: TRBV7-6; d_call: NA; cdr3_aa: CASSLEARLGEKLFF; cdr3_nt: TGTGCCAGCAGCTTGGAGGCCCGGCTGGGTGAAAAACTGTTTTTT
j_call: TRBJ2-7; clone_size: NA; v_call: TRBV5-1; d_call: TRBD1; cdr3_aa: CASSMGDRLREQYF; cdr3_nt: TGCGCCAGCAGCATGGGGGACAGACTACGCGAGCAGTACTTC
j_call: TRBJ2-5; clone_size: few; v_call: TRBV7-6; d_call: NA; cdr3_aa: CASSIGTPPQETQYF; cdr3_nt: TGTGCCAGCAGCATAGGGACACCACCCCAAGAGACCCAGTACTTC
j_call: TRBJ1-1; clone_size: NA; v_call: TRBV12-3/TRBV12-4; d_call: NA; cdr3_aa: CATTPTGHNTEAFF; cdr3_nt: TGTGCCACGACGCCGACAGGCCACAACACTGAAGCTTTCTTT
j_call: TRBJ2-3; clone_size: many; v_call: TRBV7-2; d_call: NA; cdr3_aa: CASSRPPSKDTQYF; cdr3_nt: TGTGCCAGCAGCCGCCCGCCGAGTAAAGATACGCAGTATTTT
j_call: TRBJ2-1; clone_size: many; v_call: TRBV3-1; d_call: NA; cdr3_aa: CASSREGNEQFF; cdr3_nt: TGTGCCAGCAGCCGTGAGGGGAATGAGCAGTTCTTC
j_call: TRBJ2-7; clone_size: few; v_call: TRBV29-1; d_call: NA; cdr3_aa: CSVGSADGRASYEQYF; cdr3_nt: TGCAGCGTTGGCTCCGCTGACGGTAGAGCCTCCTACGAGCAGTACTTC
j_call: TRBJ2-3; clone_size: many; v_call: TRBV18; d_call: NA; cdr3_aa: CASSPPGRTDTQYF; cdr3_nt: TGTGCCAGCTCACCACCGGGACGCACAGATACGCAGTATTTT
j_call: TRBJ2-3; clone_size: many; v_call: TRBV4-3; d_call: TRBD2; cdr3_aa: CASSQDGAGGTDTQYF; cdr3_nt: TGCGCCAGCAGCCAAGATGGCGCGGGGGGCACAGATACGCAGTATTTT
j_call: TRBJ2-2; clone_size: NA; v_call: TRBV11-1; d_call: NA; cdr3_aa: CASSLEAYGTHGTGELFF; cdr3_nt: TGTGCCAGCAGCTTAGAGGCATACGGGACACACGGAACCGGGGAGCTGTTTTTT
j_call: TRBJ1-1; clone_size: few; v_call: TRBV7-9; d_call: TRBD1; cdr3_aa: CASSPLRTGVMNTEAFF; cdr3_nt: TGTGCCAGCAGCCCCCTCCGGACAGGGGTCATGAACACTGAAGCTTTCTTT
j_call: TRBJ2-2; clone_size: few; v_call: TRBV14; d_call: NA; cdr3_aa: CASSPRVLGGELFF; cdr3_nt: TGTGCCAGCAGCCCAAGGGTGTTGGGCGGGGAGCTGTTTTTT
j_call: TRBJ2-3; clone_size: NA; v_call: TRBV9; d_call: NA; cdr3_aa: CASSVQGGGTDTQYF; cdr3_nt: TGTGCCAGCAGCGTGCAAGGGGGGGGCACAGATACGCAGTATTTT
j_call: TRBJ2-7; clone_size: NA; v_call: TRBV3-1; d_call: TRBD1; cdr3_aa: CASSQAAGGDEQYF; cdr3_nt: TGTGCCAGCAGCCAAGCGGCAGGGGGCGACGAGCAGTACTTC
j_call: TRBJ2-7; clone_size: NA; v_call: TRBV28; d_call: NA; cdr3_aa: CASSLSAASYEQYF; cdr3_nt: TGTGCCAGCAGTTTATCGGCAGCCTCCTACGAGCAGTACTTC
j_call: TRBJ1-1; clone_size: NA; v_call: TRBV20-1; d_call: NA; cdr3_aa: CSAQREHLEAFF; cdr3_nt: TGCAGTGCCCAAAGGGAACACCTGGAAGCTTTCTTT
j_call: TRBJ2-3; clone_size: few; v_call: TRBV6-2/TRBV6-3; d_call: TRBD2; cdr3_aa: CASSSRTLAGLNTQYF; cdr3_nt: TGTGCCAGCAGTTCCCGGACCTTAGCGGGCCTGAATACGCAGTATTTT
j_call: TRBJ2-1; clone_size: few; v_call: TRBV5-1; d_call: NA; cdr3_aa: CASAEGASVNEQFF; cdr3_nt: TGCGCCAGCGCCGAGGGGGCTAGCGTCAATGAGCAGTTCTTC
j_call: TRBJ2-1; clone_size: once; v_call: TRBV11-2; d_call: TRBD2; cdr3_aa: CASSNIRGLAGERRLNEQFF; cdr3_nt: TGTGCCAGCAGCAACATCAGGGGACTAGCGGGGGAGAGACGCCTCAATGAGCAGTTCTTC
j_call: TRBJ2-3; clone_size: few; v_call: TRBV20-1; d_call: NA; cdr3_aa: CSVAIGPTTDTQYF; cdr3_nt: TGCAGTGTGGCTATAGGGCCGACCACAGATACGCAGTATTTT
j_call: TRBJ2-1; clone_size: few; v_call: TRBV28; d_call: TRBD2; cdr3_aa: CASSLTSGGNNEQFF; cdr3_nt: TGTGCCAGCAGCCTCACTAGCGGGGGCAACAATGAGCAGTTCTTC
j_call: TRBJ1-4; clone_size: NA; v_call: TRBV24-1; d_call: NA; cdr3_aa: CATSDWRNEKLFF; cdr3_nt: TGTGCCACCAGTGATTGGCGGAATGAAAAACTGTTTTTT
j_call: TRBJ1-5; clone_size: NA; v_call: TRBV7-9; d_call: TRBD1; cdr3_aa: CASSSDREGLKQHF; cdr3_nt: TGTGCCAGCAGCTCCGACAGGGAAGGGCTTAAGCAGCATTTT
j_call: TRBJ2-5; clone_size: NA; v_call: TRBV6-1; d_call: NA; cdr3_aa: CASSLKGRETQYF; cdr3_nt: TGTGCCAGCAGTCTCAAGGGGCGGGAGACCCAGTACTTC
j_call: TRBJ2-7; clone_size: NA; v_call: TRBV18; d_call: NA; cdr3_aa: CASSPRETYEQYF; cdr3_nt: TGTGCCAGCTCACCGCGGGAAACCTACGAGCAGTACTTC
j_call: TRBJ2-5; clone_size: few; v_call: TRBV6-5; d_call: NA; cdr3_aa: CASSYGELGTQYF; cdr3_nt: TGTGCCAGCAGTTACGGGGAATTGGGGACCCAGTACTTC
j_call: TRBJ2-5; clone_size: few; v_call: TRBV9; d_call: TRBD1; cdr3_aa: CASSLQGSTPETQYF; cdr3_nt: TGTGCCAGCAGCCTACAGGGGTCAACCCCAGAGACCCAGTACTTC
j_call: TRBJ2-1; clone_size: many; v_call: TRBV20-1; d_call: TRBD2; cdr3_aa: CSARSSLAGVVYNEQFF; cdr3_nt: TGCAGTGCTAGATCCTCACTAGCGGGAGTAGTCTACAATGAGCAGTTCTTC
j_call: TRBJ2-3; clone_size: few; v_call: TRBV28; d_call: TRBD2; cdr3_aa: CASISPGLAGPSTDTQYF; cdr3_nt: TGTGCCAGCATCTCACCGGGACTAGCGGGGCCAAGCACAGATACGCAGTATTTT
j_call: TRBJ2-1; clone_size: many; v_call: TRBV7-6; d_call: NA; cdr3_aa: CASSLSAPRNEQFF; cdr3_nt: TGTGCCAGCAGCTTATCGGCCCCACGGAATGAGCAGTTCTTC
j_call: TRBJ2-6; clone_size: NA; v_call: TRBV20-1; d_call: NA; cdr3_aa: CSVMRRGANVLTF; cdr3_nt: TGCAGTGTCATGAGGCGCGGGGCCAACGTCCTGACTTTC
j_call: TRBJ1-1; clone_size: few; v_call: TRBV2; d_call: TRBD1; cdr3_aa: CASSLRGQEGEAFF; cdr3_nt: TGTGCCAGCAGCCTCCGGGGACAGGAAGGTGAAGCTTTCTTT
j_call: TRBJ2-2; clone_size: NA; v_call: TRBV12-3/TRBV12-4; d_call: NA; cdr3_aa: CASSLKGQGRPGELFF; cdr3_nt: TGTGCCAGCAGTTTGAAGGGCCAGGGGAGGCCCGGGGAGCTGTTTTTT
j_call: TRBJ2-2; clone_size: few; v_call: TRBV29-1; d_call: NA; cdr3_aa: CSVVVAGELFF; cdr3_nt: TGCAGCGTTGTCGTTGCCGGGGAGCTGTTTTTT
j_call: TRBJ1-4; clone_size: NA; v_call: TRBV13; d_call: NA; cdr3_aa: CASSSRGTKLFF; cdr3_nt: TGTGCCAGCAGTTCTCGGGGCACCAAACTGTTTTTT
j_call: TRBJ2-7; clone_size: NA; v_call: TRBV10-2; d_call: NA; cdr3_aa: CASSEPSYSGNRAEQYF; cdr3_nt: TGCGCCAGCAGTGAGCCGAGTTATTCGGGGAATAGGGCCGAGCAGTACTTC
j_call: TRBJ2-1; clone_size: NA; v_call: TRBV5-1; d_call: TRBD1; cdr3_aa: CASSLGPGQGSNEQFF; cdr3_nt: TGCGCCAGCAGCTTGGGTCCGGGACAGGGGTCCAATGAGCAGTTCTTC
j_call: TRBJ2-7; clone_size: few; v_call: TRBV20-1; d_call: NA; cdr3_aa: CSARDLDIEQYF; cdr3_nt: TGCAGTGCTAGAGACCTGGACATCGAGCAGTACTTC
j_call: TRBJ1-4; clone_size: few; v_call: TRBV5-8; d_call: TRBD1; cdr3_aa: CASSPVSGTGNEKLFF; cdr3_nt: TGTGCCAGCAGCCCTGTTTCCGGGACAGGGAACGAAAAACTGTTTTTT
j_call: TRBJ2-1; clone_size: few; v_call: TRBV7-2; d_call: TRBD2; cdr3_aa: CASSLPGLAFEQFF; cdr3_nt: TGTGCCAGCAGCTTACCGGGACTAGCTTTTGAGCAGTTCTTC
j_call: TRBJ1-2; clone_size: NA; v_call: TRBV7-8; d_call: NA; cdr3_aa: CASIPGGGVRTYGYTF; cdr3_nt: TGTGCCAGCATCCCCGGGGGGGGAGTGAGAACCTATGGCTACACCTTC
j_call: TRBJ2-3; clone_size: many; v_call: TRBV6-1; d_call: TRBD2; cdr3_aa: CARTISGGEPTDTQYF; cdr3_nt: TGTGCCAGGACTATTAGCGGGGGGGAGCCCACAGATACGCAGTATTTT
j_call: TRBJ2-7; clone_size: few; v_call: TRBV5-1; d_call: NA; cdr3_aa: CASSRDNQGGLYEQYF; cdr3_nt: TGCGCCAGCAGCAGGGACAACCAGGGGGGCCTCTACGAGCAGTACTTC
j_call: TRBJ2-1; clone_size: NA; v_call: TRBV28; d_call: TRBD2; cdr3_aa: CASSSVAGGPNEQFF; cdr3_nt: TGTGCCAGCAGTTCGGTAGCGGGGGGCCCTAATGAGCAGTTCTTC
j_call: TRBJ1-1; clone_size: many; v_call: TRBV15; d_call: NA; cdr3_aa: CATSRDSLGYNTEAFF; cdr3_nt: TGTGCCACCAGCAGAGATTCCCTCGGGTACAACACTGAAGCTTTCTTT
j_call: TRBJ2-7; clone_size: NA; v_call: TRBV20-1; d_call: NA; cdr3_aa: CSARGVLAYEQYF; cdr3_nt: TGCAGTGCTAGAGGTGTCCTTGCCTACGAGCAGTACTTC